This TCR beta chain appears in the sequencing data of a study of patients and donors after allogeneic stem cell transplantation. The CDR3 runs 14 residues. The germline V and J ends were trimmed by 6 bases and 1 base, with 13 bases remaining between them. Per germline, CDR1 SNHLY and CDR2 FYNNEI. TCRdb processed the RT-PCR reads anew with MiXCR; each CDR3 protein has one entry. The table lists 920,000 or so distinct CDR3 sequences, around 17% of them singletons. The sequencing sample was made of blood, either unsorted or a sorted T cell fraction (not recorded which). This rearrangement joins TRBV2 to TRBJ2-7; possibly TRBD1 for D (6 bases). The TCR originated in a human donor who was either an allogeneic HSCT recipient or a stem cell or donor lymphocyte infusion donor (not recorded which). It is not recorded whose cells these are; they may come from a transplant donor. Here the CDR3 DNA reads TGTGCCAGCAGCCAGGGGACGGATTCCTACGAGCAGTACTTC. It encodes CASSQGTDSYEQYF.